This is a list of T cell receptor beta chains from one sample in a study of immune evolution from preneoplasia to lung adenocarcinoma. Here immunoSEQ multiplex PCR was the method, and the copy in TCRdb shows in-frame clones only, minus some. The sample gives some 4,500 clones, roughly three quarters of which show up once; 6% to 7.5% is in the top ten. Material: FFPE minimally invasive lung adenocarcinoma tissue. Receptor source: a person aged 45-69 years with lung adenocarcinoma. The CDR3 runs from the conserved cysteine through the conserved F or W. A D gene is named only where the DNA matches it firmly. A clone size is listed for some rows: how often the clone was seen (once, few, many), or a class if it is expanded.

-	TRBV7-2	-	TRBJ2-1	TGTGCCAGCGCTACCACCCCCCTAGGATACAATGAGCAGTTCTTC	CASATTPLGYNEQFF
-	TRBV4-1	-	TRBJ1-2	TGCGCCAGCAGCCAAGAAGGTTGGACCGCGGGGGAGAAGGACTATGGCTACACCTTC	CASSQEGWTAGEKDYGYTF
-	TRBV5-1	TRBD2	TRBJ2-1	TGCGCCAGCAGCTCCGGGACTAGCGATGAGCAGTTCTTC	CASSSGTSDEQFF
-	TRBV2	TRBD1	TRBJ1-1	TGTGCCAGCAGACGGACAGGGAACACTGAAGCTTTCTTT	CASRRTGNTEAFF
few	TRBV5-1	-	TRBJ2-4	TGCGCCAGCAGCGTACAGGAAGGAGCCAAAAACATTCAGTACTTC	CASSVQEGAKNIQYF
-	TRBV2	-	TRBJ1-6	TGTGCCAGCAGTGAAGCGCTCCAGGACGATAATTCACCCCTCCACTTT	CASSEALQDDNSPLHF
once	TRBV4-3	TRBD2	TRBJ2-7	TGCGCCAGCAGCCAAGTGGCGGGAGCCTACGAGCAGTACTTC	CASSQVAGAYEQYF
-	TRBV7-9	TRBD2	TRBJ2-5	TGTGCCAGCAGGAGGAGCGGGGGGAAGGAGACCCAGTACTTC	CASRRSGGKETQYF
-	TRBV27	-	TRBJ1-4	TGTGCCAGCAGTCTCCTTGCAACTAATGAAAAACTGTTTTTT	CASSLLATNEKLFF
-	TRBV9	TRBD2	TRBJ2-3	TGTGCCAGCAGCCCCACTAGCGGATTCACAGATACGCAGTATTTT	CASSPTSGFTDTQYF
-	TRBV5-1	-	TRBJ1-1	TGCGCCAGCAGCTTAACCGCGGGAGTAGGGACTGAAGCTTTCTTT	CASSLTAGVGTEAFF
-	TRBV5-4	TRBD2	TRBJ2-2	TGTGCCAGCAGTTCCTCCTTAGCGGGAGCCGGGGAGCTGTTTTTT	CASSSSLAGAGELFF
-	TRBV28	-	TRBJ2-5	TGTGCCAGCAGGCAGGGGGGACAAGAGACCCAGTACTTC	CASRQGGQETQYF
few	TRBV28	-	TRBJ2-7	TGTGCCAGCAGTTTTAGGGGGGTTATGGAGCAGTACTTC	CASSFRGVMEQYF
-	TRBV20-1	-	TRBJ1-5	TGCAGTGCTAGGGGCCAGCCCCAGCATTTT	CSARGQPQHF
few	TRBV2	-	TRBJ2-3	TGTGCCAGCAGCGCGGACGTCGGTACAGATACGCAGTATTTT	CASSADVGTDTQYF
few	TRBV9	TRBD1	TRBJ1-2	TGTGCCAGCGGCCGGGACAGGGGGCTCTATGGCTACACCTTC	CASGRDRGLYGYTF
-	TRBV2	-	TRBJ2-5	TGTGCCAGCAGTAAGGTAGAGACCCAGTACTTC	CASSKVETQYF
-	TRBV5-1	-	TRBJ1-1	TGCGCCAGCAGCCCGGGTGGGTCTAGAAACACTGAAGCTTTCTTT	CASSPGGSRNTEAFF
-	TRBV5-1	TRBD1	TRBJ2-2	TGCGCCAGCAGCCAGAAAAAGACAGGGGGTAACACCGGGGAGCTGTTTTTT	CASSQKKTGGNTGELFF
-	TRBV19	-	TRBJ1-1	TGTGCCAGTAGCCCCGGACTCCCGAACACTGAAGCTTTCTTT	CASSPGLPNTEAFF
-	TRBV27	-	TRBJ2-1	TGTGCCAGCAGTCCTAAGGGGCGTCTTATCAATGAGCAGTTCTTC	CASSPKGRLINEQFF
once	TRBV19	-	TRBJ1-5	TGTGCCAGTAGATCCCCCGGAAGATTAAGCCATCAGCCCCAGCATTTT	CASRSPGRLSHQPQHF
once	TRBV4-1	-	TRBJ1-5	TGCGCCAGCAGCCAAGAGCGGCAGGCCGATCAGCCCCAGCATTTT	CASSQERQADQPQHF
-	TRBV28	-	TRBJ1-1	TGTGCCAGCAGTTTACTTGACAGTATGAACACTGAAGCTTTCTTT	CASSLLDSMNTEAFF